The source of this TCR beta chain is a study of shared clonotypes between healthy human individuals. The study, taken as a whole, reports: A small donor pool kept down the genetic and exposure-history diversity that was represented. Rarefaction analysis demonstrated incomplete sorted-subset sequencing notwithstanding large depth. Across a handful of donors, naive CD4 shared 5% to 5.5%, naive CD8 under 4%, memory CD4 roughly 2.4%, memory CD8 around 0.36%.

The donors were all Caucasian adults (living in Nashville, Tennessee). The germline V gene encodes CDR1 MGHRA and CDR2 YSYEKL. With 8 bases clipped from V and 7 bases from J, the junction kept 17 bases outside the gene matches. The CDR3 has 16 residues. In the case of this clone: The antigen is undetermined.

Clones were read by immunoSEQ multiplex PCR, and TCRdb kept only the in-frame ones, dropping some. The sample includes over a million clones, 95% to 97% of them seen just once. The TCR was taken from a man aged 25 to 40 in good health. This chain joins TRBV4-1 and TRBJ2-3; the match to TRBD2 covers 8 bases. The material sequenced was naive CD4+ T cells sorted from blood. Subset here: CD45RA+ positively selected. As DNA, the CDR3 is TGCGCCAGCGGGTCCGGGACTAGTTCAGTCCCTCATACGCAGTATTTT. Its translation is CASGSGTSSVPHTQYF.